This T cell receptor beta chain was sequenced in a study of blood T cell repertoires in COVID-19. About the study: Samples of COVID-19 (acute and convalescent) were obtained from the United States, Italy and Spain. T cells, B-cell-depleted T cells, or PBMCs supplied cDNA or gDNA.

From germline, CDR1 is LGHNA and CDR2 YNFKEQ. The CDR3 runs to 13 residues. V gave up 2 bases and J gave up 2 bases, with 4 bases separating them. Original analysis: Amplification of reference gene primers provided the estimated nucleated cell counts. Assay used: immunoSEQ multiplex PCR; TCRdb lists only in-frame clones, some missing. That table gives V, J and clone size, and the DNA gave D and trimming. The table shows 200,000 to 300,000 clones, with less than 90% occurring only once. The specimen was peripheral blood. The TCR sequence derives from a man aged 55-75 years who had recovered from COVID-19. The chain recombines TRBV4-2 with TRBJ1-5, with D uncertain. CDR3 region: CASSQSGNQPQHF. CDR3 bases: TGTGCCAGCAGCCAATCGGGCAATCAGCCCCAGCATTTT.